This entry lists 27 T cell receptor beta chains sequenced from one sample in a study of blood T cell repertoires in COVID-19. Libraries were prepared by immunoSEQ multiplex PCR; TCRdb keeps only in-frame clonotypes and omits some of them. The sample carries approximately 150,000 clones, 80% to 95% recorded once. The sample was peripheral blood. The receptor source for this set is a woman in her fifties or sixties with COVID-19, enrolled during active disease.

The chain uses TRBV20-1 and TRBJ1-2; D is uncertain. Germline CDR1 reads DFQATT; CDR2 reads SNEGSKA (reference sequence). Trimming shortened V by 5 bases and J by 5 bases, and 9 bases separated the two germline ends. The length of the CDR3 is 11 residues. As DNA, the CDR3 is TGCAGTGCTTTGGGAGCATATGGCTACACCTTC. Its protein is CSALGAYGYTF.

CDR3 in amino acids: CASRGGPLGTDTQYF. Written as DNA, the CDR3 is TGCGCCAGCAGGGGGGGGCCCCTAGGCACAGATACGCAGTATTTT. The chain links TRBV4-1 to TRBJ2-3; tentatively, D is TRBD2 (7 bases). V lost 6 bases and J 1 base, leaving 14 bases between the germline ends. Germline values: CDR1 MGHRA, CDR2 YSYEKL. The CDR3 has 15 amino acids.

The chain has TRBV5-1 and TRBJ2-7; the match to TRBD1 covers 7 bases. Unmatched junction bases numbered 4, after V lost 4 bases and J lost 3 bases. The CDR3 contains 13 residues. Germline CDR1 SGHRS, CDR2 YFSETQ. CDR3 amino acids: CASSGGQIYEQYF. The CDR3 nucleotides are TGCGCCAGCAGCGGGGGACAGATCTACGAGCAGTACTTC.

CDR3: CASSAGGSAKTQYF. DNA of the CDR3: TGTGCCAGTAGTGCCGGAGGTAGCGCAAAGACCCAGTACTTC. The V call is TRBV19, the J call TRBJ2-5, with D maybe TRBD2 (5 bases). The CDR3 loop spans 14 amino acids. V was clipped by 5 bases and J by 6 bases, with 16 bases between them. Germline CDR1 reads LNHDA; CDR2 reads SQIVND (reference sequence).

Notes on this clone: Other nucleotide sequences in the sample specify the same CDR3. This chain joins TRBV6-1 and TRBJ2-3, with TRBD2 matching over 9 bases. V lost 1 base and J lost 4; bases outside the gene matches: 9. The CDR3 contains 17 residues. Looked up from germline, CDR1 is MNHNS and CDR2 is SASEGT. The CDR3 region is CASSEGRGSGGADTQYF. The CDR3, as DNA: TGTGCCAGCAGTGAAGGGAGGGGTAGCGGGGGTGCAGATACGCAGTATTTT.

The genes are TRBV4-1 and TRBJ1-1; 8 bases agree with TRBD1. V trimming: 2 bases; J trimming: 2 bases; junction bases outside the gene matches: 4. The germline V gene encodes CDR1 MGHRA and CDR2 YSYEKL. The CDR3 runs 15 residues. The CDR3 is CASSQQGQVNTEAFF. DNA for the CDR3: TGCGCCAGCAGCCAACAGGGACAGGTAAACACTGAAGCTTTCTTT.

This clone appeared once. The gene calls are TRBV7-2 and TRBJ1-2, with a tentative D call TRBD1 (5 bases). The germline CDR1 and CDR2 sequences are SGHTA and FQGNSA. V lost 2 bases, J lost 5 bases, and 24 bases lay in between. The CDR3 is 18 residues long. The CDR3 nucleotides are TGTGCCAGCAGCTTAAGGGCAATCTCGGGAGGGACCTTTTATGGCTACACCTTC. It is translated as CASSLRAISGGTFYGYTF.

J is TRBJ1-2 and V is TRBV19; D might be TRBD1 (5 bases). This CDR3 is built from 14 residues. In germline, CDR1 is LNHDA, CDR2 SQIVND (reference sequence). Trimming left V 6 bases short and J 4 bases short, with 15 bases between. CDR3: CASRRDGAPYGYTF. The DNA for the CDR3 is TGTGCCAGTAGGCGGGACGGAGCCCCCTATGGCTACACCTTC. Full variable domain (rest looked up from reference TRBV19 and TRBJ1-2): DGGITQSPKYLFRKEGQNVTLSCEQNLNHDAMYWYRQDPGQGLRLIYYSQIVNDFQKGDIAEGYSVSREKKESFPLTVTSAQKNPTAFYLCASRRDGAPYGYTFGSGTRLTVV.

The chain employs TRBV9 and TRBJ2-3; D gene ambiguous. Germline CDR1 and CDR2: SGDLS and YYNGEE. The CDR3 has 15 residues. Trimming stripped 0 bases from V and 6 bases from J, with 14 bases between. The CDR3 nucleotides are TGTGCCAGCAGCGTAGATAGTCTAGTTCTGGATACGCAGTATTTT. Protein sequence: CASSVDSLVLDTQYF.

Only one count was recorded for this clone. This chain connects TRBV5-1 to TRBJ1-1; unclear D gene. This CDR3 contains 16 residues. With 2 bases removed from V and 0 bases from J, the gap between germline ends came to 14 bases. Germline V gene data show CDR1 as SGHRS and CDR2 as YFSETQ. CDR3 bases: TGCGCCAGCAGCTTCCGATTGAGTGGTTTGAACACTGAAGCTTTCTTT. Protein product: CASSFRLSGLNTEAFF.

The CDR3 spells CASSQVDPGEQYF. The DNA for the CDR3 is TGCGCCAGCAGCCAAGTCGACCCGGGGGAGCAGTACTTC. The genes are TRBV4-1 and TRBJ2-7, with D maybe TRBD2 (5 bases). Per the germline V gene, CDR1 is MGHRA and CDR2 is YSYEKL. Trimming removed 1 base at V and 7 bases at J, with 11 bases between. CDR3 size: 13 residues.

This sequence joins TRBV18 and TRBJ1-1; tentative D call: TRBD1 (5 bases). Trimming left V 1 base short and J 0 bases short, with 12 bases between. Germline CDR1 reads KGHSH; CDR2 reads LQKENI. The CDR3 has 16 amino acids. CDR3 sequence reads: CASSPRQGGLNTEAFF. In DNA, the CDR3 is TGTGCCAGCTCACCACGCCAGGGTGGATTGAACACTGAAGCTTTCTTT.

The CDR3 DNA reads as TGTGCCAGCAGCTTAGTGTCAAGACAGGGAGAGACCCAGTACTTC. It encodes CASSLVSRQGETQYF. This rearrangement joins TRBV7-9 to TRBJ2-5, with 7 bases fitting TRBD1. The CDR3 runs to 15 residues. Germline trimming cut 1 base from V and 4 bases from J; bases unmatched to any gene: 6. CDR1 and CDR2 (germline): SEHNR, FQNEAQ (reference sequence).

In its sample, this clone was seen once. The V and J genes are TRBV10-3 and TRBJ2-1, with 7 positions matching TRBD1. The CDR3 is made up of 17 amino acids. Germline V gene data show CDR1 as ENHRY and CDR2 as SYGVKD. The V gene end was trimmed by 4 bases and the J gene end by 8 bases; junction bases not matched to a gene: 17. CDR3 loop: CAISVGVGRPQGDEQFF. The CDR3 nucleotides read TGTGCCATCAGTGTAGGGGTAGGGCGCCCCCAGGGGGATGAGCAGTTCTTC.

V and J are TRBV5-1 and TRBJ1-4; TRBD1 matches at 9 bases. CDR1 and CDR2 from the germline V gene are SGHRS and YFSETQ. The junction had 3 bases not matched to a gene; V was cut back by 0 bases and J by 3 bases. The CDR3 extends over 16 amino acids. This chain's CDR3 is CASSLDRGRANEKLFF. CDR3 coding DNA: TGCGCCAGCAGCTTGGACAGGGGGCGTGCTAATGAAAAACTGTTTTTT.

The gene calls are TRBV9 and TRBJ1-5; TRBD1 matches at 8 bases. V shed 4 bases and J 10 bases; nucleotides not matched to a gene: 13. The CDR3 loop spans 15 amino acids. Germline CDR1 SGDLS, CDR2 YYNGEE. CDR3 DNA: TGTGCCAGCAGCACCGGACAGGGCTCCTTGAATCCCCAGCATTTT. Its protein is CASSTGQGSLNPQHF.

For the CDR3, the DNA is TGCGCCAGCAGGGCGGGTAACACTGAAGCTTTCTTT. It translates to CASRAGNTEAFF. The chain has TRBV10-2 and TRBJ1-1; D is undetermined. Germline assignment: CDR1 WSHSY and CDR2 SAAADI. Trimming shortened V by 6 bases and J by 2 bases, and 7 bases separated the two germline ends. The CDR3 covers 12 residues.

The chain uses TRBV6-1 and TRBJ2-7; D remains ambiguous. Germline CDR1 is MNHNS and CDR2 is SASEGT. The ends were cut back, 2 bases at V and 4 bases at J, with 12 bases in the middle. CDR3 length: 14 residues. CDR3 sequence reads: CASSEILRSYEQYF. CDR3 DNA sequence: TGTGCCAGCAGTGAAATCCTAAGATCATACGAGCAGTACTTC.

The chain carries TRBV5-8 and TRBJ1-6; 10 bases are shared with TRBD1. Trimming removed 7 bases from V and 10 bases from J; junction bases left unmatched: 11. CDR1 and CDR2 from the germline V gene are SGHTS and YDEGEE. CDR3 length equals 15 residues. CDR3 sequence (DNA): TGTGCCAGCTACCCCGGGGACAGGGGCTACTCACCCCTCCACTTT. Translation gives CASYPGDRGYSPLHF.

The V and J genes are TRBV10-3 and TRBJ1-5, with D maybe TRBD1 (5 bases). This CDR3 has 15 residues. The V end lost 1 base, the J end lost 2 bases, and 9 bases lay between the germline ends. Germline V gene sequence: CDR1 ENHRY, CDR2 SYGVKD. CDR3 coding DNA: TGTGCCATCAGTGAGTTCGGGGGTCGCAATCAGCCCCAGCATTTT. Its translation is CAISEFGGRNQPQHF.

This clone was detected only a few times. The gene calls are TRBV18 and TRBJ1-2; 9 bases line up with TRBD1. Trimming cost V 3 bases and J 5 bases; bases outside gene matches: 7. Germline loops: CDR1 KGHSH, CDR2 LQKENI. There are 15 residues in the CDR3. The CDR3 loop is CASSPQQGAEYGYTF. For the CDR3, the DNA is TGTGCCAGCTCACCTCAACAGGGGGCGGAATATGGCTACACCTTC.

This clone was counted a single time. CDR3 nucleotide sequence: TGTGCCAGCAGCGCGGGACCCACTTCCTATAGCAATCAGCCCCAGCATTTT. It is translated as CASSAGPTSYSNQPQHF. V usage is TRBV5-5 and J usage is TRBJ1-5; D perhaps matches TRBD1 (5 bases). V dropped 4 bases and J dropped 0 bases, with 17 bases sitting between them. The germline CDR1 and CDR2 sequences are SGHKS and YYEKEE (reference sequence). CDR3 length equals 17 residues.

The V and J genes are TRBV7-2 and TRBJ1-6; D remains ambiguous. Germline CDR1 and CDR2: SGHTA and FQGNSA. The CDR3 is 18 residues long. V lost 5 bases and J lost 0, with 17 bases in between. DNA of the CDR3: TGTGCCAGCAGCCCTCTGTCCCCGGGGAGCTCCTATAATTCACCCCTCCACTTT. This sequence encodes CASSPLSPGSSYNSPLHF.

The genes are TRBV4-3 and TRBJ1-2, with TRBD1 as a possible D gene (6 bases). V was clipped by 0 bases and J by 4 bases, with 15 bases between them. The CDR3 contains 16 residues. Germline CDR1 reads LGHNA; CDR2 reads YSLEER. The CDR3 DNA reads TGCGCCAGCAGCCAAGATCTGGGACAAACGTTCTATGGCTACACCTTC. It is translated as CASSQDLGQTFYGYTF.

The chain joins TRBV7-9 to TRBJ1-4; TRBD1 agrees at 9 bases. This CDR3 region has 16 residues. With 4 bases clipped from V and 11 bases from J, the junction kept 14 bases outside the gene matches. CDR1 is SEHNR and CDR2 is FQNEAQ in the germline V gene (reference sequence). CDR3 region: CASSWPSGTGPGKLFF. In DNA, the CDR3 is TGTGCCAGCAGCTGGCCCTCAGGGACAGGGCCAGGGAAACTGTTTTTT.

The chain joins TRBV5-1 to TRBJ1-2, with TRBD1 matching over 10 bases. Trimming took 7 bases from V and 6 from J; bases not matched to a gene: 9. From germline, CDR1 is SGHRS and CDR2 YFSETQ. CDR3 length: 14 amino acids. For the CDR3, the DNA is TGCGCCAGCGGCAACTGGGACAGGGGCCATGGCTACACCTTC. Translating it yields CASGNWDRGHGYTF.

The rearrangement uses TRBV30 and TRBJ1-5; perhaps TRBD1 as D (6 bases). Germline V gene lookup returns CDR1 GTSNPN and CDR2 SVGIG (reference sequence). Trimming removed 3 bases from V and 9 bases from J, with 18 bases in between. The CDR3 has 14 amino acids. CDR3 sequence (DNA): TGTGCCTGGAGCTACAGGGCCCGAGGATCGCCCCAGCATTTT. Translated, it gives CAWSYRARGSPQHF.